This T cell receptor beta chain was identified in a study of response to subunit inactivated influenza vaccine. This CDR3 comprises 15 residues. V dropped 0 bases and J dropped 7; count of bases not matched to a gene: 8. Germline V gene lookup returns CDR1 LGHDT and CDR2 YNNKEL (reference sequence). Only a few counts were recorded for this clonotype. As yet, its antigen is unknown. TCRdb re-called the RT-PCR reads through MiXCR, storing one row per CDR3 protein. Of roughly 500,000 distinct CDR3 sequences in the sample, more than 15% are singletons; the top ten hold less than 4%. Findings of the study overall: T cells newly recruited by each seasonal influenza vaccination are few, the authors suggested.

The chain carries TRBV3-1 and TRBJ1-2, with 7 bases aligning to TRBD1. The sequenced sample was CD4+ T cells sorted from PBMCs, obtained approximately 25 months after vaccination. This sequence was found in a man aged 45 to 75 who received an inactivated influenza vaccine. The CDR3 coding sequence is TGTGCCAGCAGCCAAGAGGTCCTACCAGGGGGTGGCTACACCTTC. This translates into CASSQEVLPGGGYTF.